Below are 14 T cell receptor beta chains sequenced from a single sample in a study of blood T cells in healthy people across ages. For the second PCR, which ran for 7 to 11 cycles, a sample-barcoded 5' primer and a J-beta primer mix were used. TCRdb redid the calling of the 5' RACE reads with MiXCR, one entry per CDR3 protein. Seen here are more than 700,000 distinct CDR3 sequences, approximately 53% observed once, and the top ten hold approximately 40%. The sample comprised blood. The receptors derive from an older man in good health.

A few counts support this clonotype. V and J are TRBV28 and TRBJ2-7; no definite D call. Trimming removed 5 bases at V and 3 bases at J, with 20 bases between. There are 16 residues in the CDR3. Germline V lookup: CDR1 MDHEN, CDR2 SYDVKM. The DNA of the CDR3 is TGTGCCAGCAGTCCCTCGGGTCGCAAGGGCTACTACGAGCAGTACTTC. Translated, it gives CASSPSGRKGYYEQYF.

This chain uses TRBV27 with TRBJ2-1, with a tentative D call TRBD2 (5 bases). Between the trimmed V and J ends, which lost 3 bases and 12 bases, there was a span of 15 bases. Per the germline V gene, CDR1 is MNHEY and CDR2 is SMNVEV (reference sequence). The CDR3 extends over 13 amino acids. For the CDR3, the DNA is TGTGCCAGCAGTTTTGGCGGGTTAAAGGGGCAGTTCTTC. It yields the protein CASSFGGLKGQFF.

The chain recombines TRBV11-1 with TRBJ2-5, with no clear D. Trimming cost V 7 bases and J 2 bases, with 20 bases left between them. The CDR3 consists of 16 residues. Germline V CDR1 and CDR2: SGHAT, FQDESV (reference sequence). The CDR3 protein is CASNSRRQTRQETQYF. CDR3 bases: TGTGCCAGCAACTCCCGGAGACAAACGCGACAAGAGACCCAGTACTTC.

This clonotype has more than one count but fewer than ten. The V call is TRBV12-3 or TRBV12-4, the J call TRBJ2-7; 7 nucleotides align to TRBD2. CDR3 length: 13 residues. With 1 base clipped from V and 6 bases from J, the junction kept 3 bases outside the gene matches. Here the CDR3 reads CASSLVERGEQYF. The CDR3, as DNA: TGTGCCAGCAGTTTAGTAGAGCGGGGCGAGCAGTACTTC.

The rearrangement joins TRBV27 to TRBJ1-1; D is unclear. CDR1 MNHEY and CDR2 SMNVEV come from the germline V gene (reference sequence). The CDR3 length is 14 residues. V lost 3 bases, J lost 4 bases, and 12 bases lay in between. The CDR3 spells CASSFDLEGTEAFF. The CDR3, as DNA: TGTGCCAGCAGTTTTGACCTGGAGGGCACTGAAGCTTTCTTT.

This clonotype has just a few counts. The V call is TRBV6-5, the J call TRBJ1-5; 8 positions agree with TRBD1. The CDR3 extends over 17 amino acids. Losses at the gene ends were 2 bases for V and 2 bases for J; bases not matched to a gene: 8. Germline lookup yields CDR1 MNHEY and CDR2 SVGAGI. CDR3 bases: TGTGCCAGCAGTTACCCCAAGAGGGACAGGCGCAATCAGCCCCAGCATTTT. Translating it yields CASSYPKRDRRNQPQHF.

The chain is built from TRBV9 and TRBJ1-2; 11 bases line up with TRBD1. The CDR3 runs 15 residues. V lost 4 bases to trimming and J lost 8 bases; unmatched junction nucleotides: 10. Germline loops: CDR1 SGDLS, CDR2 YYNGEE. The CDR3 loop reads CASSIRTGGLCGYTF. DNA for the CDR3: TGTGCCAGCAGCATCAGGACAGGGGGCCTCTGCGGCTACACCTTC.

In its sample, this clonotype was seen a few times. This chain joins TRBV7-2 and TRBJ2-3; D is unclear. The germline V gene encodes CDR1 SGHTA and CDR2 FQGNSA. The ends were cut back, 5 bases at V and 7 bases at J, with 13 bases in the middle. This CDR3 has 13 residues. CDR3 sequence: CASSRPDINTQYF. The CDR3 bases are TGTGCCAGCAGCCGCCCCGACATTAATACGCAGTATTTT.

The chain carries TRBV27 and TRBJ2-1; 8 bases agree with TRBD1. The germline CDR1 and CDR2 sequences are MNHEY and SMNVEV (reference sequence). The ends lost 2 bases at V and 6 bases at J; junction bases unmatched: 3. The CDR3 has 14 amino acids. The CDR3 nucleotides are TGTGCCAGCAGTTTAAGTACAGGGGGCAATGAGCAGTTCTTC. Its translation: CASSLSTGGNEQFF.

A few counts support this clonotype. The chain employs TRBV20-1 and TRBJ2-1; 12 positions match TRBD2. V gave up 4 bases and J gave up 8 bases; unmatched junction bases: 9. The CDR3 is 15 amino acids. Germline-derived CDR1 and CDR2 are DFQATT and SNEGSKA (reference sequence). CDR3 protein: CSANRASGRGYEQFF. As DNA, the CDR3 is TGCAGTGCTAACCGAGCTAGCGGGAGGGGGTATGAGCAGTTCTTC.

V is TRBV28 and J is TRBJ2-7; TRBD2 might be the D (5 bases). V shed 1 base and J shed 1 base, with 8 bases lying between them. From germline, CDR1 is MDHEN and CDR2 SYDVKM. The CDR3 loop spans 14 amino acids. The chain's CDR3 is CASSLLRASYEQYF. Written as DNA, the CDR3 is TGTGCCAGCAGTTTATTGCGGGCGTCCTACGAGCAGTACTTC.

The genes are TRBV6-1 and TRBJ2-1; 9 bases fit TRBD2. This CDR3 has 17 amino acids. The V gene end was trimmed by 8 bases and the J gene end by 3 bases; junction bases not matched to a gene: 14. The germline V gene encodes CDR1 MNHNS and CDR2 SASEGT. CDR3 sequence: CASSRGAPAGGYNEQFF. The CDR3, as DNA: TGTGCCAGCTCCAGAGGGGCCCCAGCGGGAGGCTACAATGAGCAGTTCTTC.

This chain joins TRBV18 and TRBJ2-5; TRBD1 aligns across 8 bases. V lost 3 bases and J lost 1; bases outside the gene matches: 4. CDR1 is KGHSH and CDR2 is LQKENI in the germline V gene. The CDR3 is made up of 15 amino acids. Written as DNA, the CDR3 is TGTGCCAGCTCACCCCAGGGGGCACTCCAAGAGACCCAGTACTTC. This sequence encodes CASSPQGALQETQYF.

This clonotype was observed at least ten times. The junction and the germline gene differ at one end; a read error may be behind it. The chain couples TRBV5-1 to TRBJ2-7; 11 bases line up with TRBD2. CDR1 and CDR2 (germline): SGHRS, YFSETQ. This CDR3 spans 15 amino acids. The CDR3 loop reads CASSLGTSGTYEQYF. The CDR3 nucleotides are TGTGCCAGCAGTCTTGGGACTAGCGGTACCTACGAGCAGTACTTC.